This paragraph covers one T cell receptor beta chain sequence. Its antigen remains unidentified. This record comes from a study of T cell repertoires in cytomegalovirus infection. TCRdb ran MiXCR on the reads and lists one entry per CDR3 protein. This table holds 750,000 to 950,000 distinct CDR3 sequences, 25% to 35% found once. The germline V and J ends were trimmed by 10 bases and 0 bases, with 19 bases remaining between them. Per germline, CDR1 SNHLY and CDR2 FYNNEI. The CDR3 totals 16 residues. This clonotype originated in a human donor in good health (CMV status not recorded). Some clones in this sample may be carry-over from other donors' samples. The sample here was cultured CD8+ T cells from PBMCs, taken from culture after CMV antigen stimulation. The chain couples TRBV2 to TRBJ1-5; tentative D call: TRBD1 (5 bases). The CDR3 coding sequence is TGTGCCACCACGGACGTTAGGGGAATTAGCAATCAGCCCCAGCATTTT. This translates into CATTDVRGISNQPQHF.